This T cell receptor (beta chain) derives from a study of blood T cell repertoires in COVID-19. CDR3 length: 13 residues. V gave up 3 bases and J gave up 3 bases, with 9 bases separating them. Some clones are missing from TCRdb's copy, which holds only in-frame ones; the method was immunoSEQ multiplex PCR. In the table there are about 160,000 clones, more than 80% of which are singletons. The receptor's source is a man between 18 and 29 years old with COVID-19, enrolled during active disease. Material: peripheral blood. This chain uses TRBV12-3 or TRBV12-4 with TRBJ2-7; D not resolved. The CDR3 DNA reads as TGTGCCAGCAGTTTGAACTACCTCTACGAGCAGTACTTC. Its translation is CASSLNYLYEQYF.